This record concerns one T cell receptor beta chain sequence. This sample is drawn from a study of T cell changes during pregnancy in multiple sclerosis. Sequenced by immunoSEQ multiplex PCR; TCRdb stores in-frame clones only, minus some. The sample consists of over 35,000 clones, around 90% of them appearing once. The J segment lost 6 bases and the V segment lost 0 bases, leaving 0 bases of the junction unmatched. Germline V gene data show CDR1 as MNHNS and CDR2 as SASEGT. This CDR3 spans 14 amino acids. This chain uses TRBV6-1 with TRBJ2-1, with 9 bases identical to TRBD1. Sequenced material: CD8+ T cells from peripheral blood mononuclear cells, taken in the first trimester of pregnancy. The receptor comes from a female donor with multiple sclerosis, enrolled in a pregnancy study. DNA for the CDR3: TGTGCCAGCAGTGAAGCGACAGGGGGCAATGAGCAGTTCTTC. This sequence encodes CASSEATGGNEQFF.